The present T cell receptor (beta chain) was sequenced within a study of T cell responses to AZD1222 COVID-19 vaccine. Clones were read by immunoSEQ multiplex PCR, and TCRdb kept only the in-frame ones, dropping some. Of over 130,000 clones in the sample, 75% to 90% are singletons; the top ten hold approximately 4.8%. This clone has only one observation. The V gene's germline CDR1 is SGHTA and CDR2 FQGNSA. Unmatched junction bases numbered 11, after V lost 6 bases and J lost 8 bases. The CDR3 has 17 amino acids. The origin of this receptor is an adult in good health. This sample comprised peripheral blood, obtained on day 0 of AZD1222 vaccination. V is TRBV7-2 and J is TRBJ2-1; 15 bases are a match to TRBD2. CDR3 bases: TGTGCCAGCAGTCTTGCCAGGACTAGCGGGGGGGCCGATGAGCAGTTCTTC. Translation gives CASSLARTSGGADEQFF.